The clone carrying this T cell receptor beta chain was counted many times. TCRbeta library preparation incorporated unique molecular identifiers. TCRdb redid the calling of the PCR reads with MiXCR, one entry per CDR3 protein. The sample includes approximately 400,000 distinct CDR3 sequences, roughly 10% of them seen just once. The sample belongs to a study of T-cell reconstitution after alpha-beta-depleted transplantation in children. Germline V gives CDR1 DFQATT, CDR2 SNEGSKA (reference sequence). V lost 5 bases and J lost 0, with 10 bases in between. This CDR3 is built from 14 residues. J is TRBJ2-2 and V is TRBV20-1; TRBD1 is a possible D gene (5 bases). The source of this sequence is a human donor who donated a stem cell graft to a child with acute myeloid leukemia. The sample was PBMCs from the stem cell graft donor, taken from the stem cell graft. The CDR3 DNA is TGCAGTGCTGGACAAATGGCGAACACCGGGGAGCTGTTTTTT. Translating it yields CSAGQMANTGELFF.